This T cell receptor (beta chain) is from a study of OX40 agonist ivuxolimab in advanced cancers. Turning to the study itself: Dose-escalation patients suffered from hepatocellular carcinoma, melanoma, renal cell or head and neck cancer. Anti-PD-1, anti-PD-L1 or anti-CTLA-4 therapy given earlier was allowed, and 40% had some. Whole-study findings and limits: Relative to CD4+, CD8+ T cells held more expanded clones on average.

A note on this clone: The antigen is not known.

This CDR3 is 15 amino acids long. The V gene's germline CDR1 is SGHVS and CDR2 FQNEAQ. The germline V and J ends were trimmed by 0 bases and 5 bases, with 11 bases remaining between them. Generated by immunoSEQ multiplex PCR, the TCRdb table keeps only in-frame clones and is missing some. The repertoire consists of about 26,000 clones, with approximately 89% occurring once and the leading ten covering 34%. This clonotype was sampled from an adult with an advanced solid tumor such as melanoma, head and neck, liver or kidney cancer. Sample: CD4+ or CD8+ T cells sorted from blood, taken in a trial of the OX40 agonist ivuxolimab. The chain carries TRBV7-8 and TRBJ1-5; weak D call: TRBD1 (5 bases). In nucleotides, the CDR3 is TGTGCCAGCAGCTTAGCGTGGGGGGTCGATCAGCCCCAGCATTTT. Its translation is CASSLAWGVDQPQHF. The whole variable domain, remainder taken from reference TRBV7-8 and TRBJ1-5, is GAGVSQSPRYKVAKRGQDVALRCDPISGHVSLFWYQQALGQGPEFLTYFQNEAQLDKSGLPSDRFFAERPEGSVSTLKIQRTQQEDSAVYLCASSLAWGVDQPQHFGDGTRLSIL.